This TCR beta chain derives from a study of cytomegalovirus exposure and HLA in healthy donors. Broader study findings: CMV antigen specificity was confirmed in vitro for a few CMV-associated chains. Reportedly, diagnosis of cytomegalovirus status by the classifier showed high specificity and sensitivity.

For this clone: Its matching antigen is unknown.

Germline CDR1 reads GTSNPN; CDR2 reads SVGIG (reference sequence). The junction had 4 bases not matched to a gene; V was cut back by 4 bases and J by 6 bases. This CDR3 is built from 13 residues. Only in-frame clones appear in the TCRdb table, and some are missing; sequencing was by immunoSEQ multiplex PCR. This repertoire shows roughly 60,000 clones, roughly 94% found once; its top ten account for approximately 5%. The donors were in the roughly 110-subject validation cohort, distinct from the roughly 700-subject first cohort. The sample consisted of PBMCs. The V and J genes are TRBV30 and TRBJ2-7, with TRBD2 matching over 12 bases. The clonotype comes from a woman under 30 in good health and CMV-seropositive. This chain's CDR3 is CAWNAGLAGEQYF. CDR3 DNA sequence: TGTGCCTGGAATGCGGGACTAGCGGGCGAGCAGTACTTC.